This T cell receptor beta chain originates from a study of OX40 agonist ivuxolimab in advanced cancers. This clone occurred once. The germline V gene has CDR1 SGHTA and CDR2 FQGNSA. This CDR3 has 14 residues. The V end was cut by 5 bases, the J end by 2 bases, with 13 bases between. The protocol was immunoSEQ multiplex PCR, while the TCRdb copy is restricted to in-frame clones and leaves out a portion. The table lists some 71,000 clones, 86% of them singletons. The chain carries TRBV7-2 and TRBJ2-7; perhaps TRBD2 as D (5 bases). The clonotype was recovered from an adult with an advanced solid tumor such as melanoma, head and neck, liver or kidney cancer. This specimen consisted of CD4+ or CD8+ T cells sorted from blood, obtained in a trial of the OX40 agonist ivuxolimab. The CDR3 coding sequence is TGTGCCAGCAGCACCAATCGGGAAACCTACGAGCAGTACTTC. Protein sequence: CASSTNRETYEQYF.